This T cell receptor (beta chain) stems from a study of a mutant IDH1 vaccine in newly diagnosed glioma. Study as a whole: Vaccinations were initiated 4-6 weeks following radiotherapy alone, or were given together with temozolomide cycles. Radiotherapy, temozolomide, or both had been given previously, and both were given to most.

As regards this clone: No antigen is known for it.

Time point here: week 47, end of study. The vaccine gave 300 ug of a 20-mer mutant IDH1 peptide subcutaneously per dose. Patients came in for eight vaccinations, in weeks 1, 3, 5, 7, 11, 15, 19 and 23. Astrocytomas found in donors were new, WHO grade 3 or 4, IDH1-mutant and ATRX-lost. Trimming shortened V by 8 bases and J by 0 bases, and 22 bases separated the two germline ends. Germline V gene data show CDR1 as SNHLY and CDR2 as FYNNEI. The CDR3 extends over 17 amino acids. Profiled with immunoSEQ multiplex PCR; TCRdb holds only in-frame clones, not every one. The sample lists 50,000 to 55,000 clones, 65% occurring once.

This TCR was recovered from a middle-aged man with glioma. Some clones in this sample may be carry-over from other donors' samples. The chain has TRBV2 and TRBJ1-1; D remains unclear. The source material was peripheral blood mononuclear cells (PBMCs), sampled from a glioma patient whose treatment included an IDH1 peptide vaccine. The CDR3 region has the DNA TGTGCCAGCCACCACACCTTTTGGGAGAGCATGAACACTGAAGCTTTCTTT. Translated, it gives CASHHTFWESMNTEAFF.